The 17 T cell receptor beta chains below come from one sample, sequenced in a study of regulatory T cells in long-lasting Graves disease. Time point noted: newly diagnosed GD, antithyroid drugs for less than 3 months. The TCR library was made from RNA extracted from PBMCs. According to the study, TCR beta libraries were built with iRepertoire HTBI primers and CDR3-region Arm-PCR. TCRdb called the multiplex PCR reads again in MiXCR, with one record for every CDR3 protein. The profile shows about 520,000 distinct CDR3 sequences, 12% of them singletons. The sample was also linked to a second study, of T cells in Graves' hyperthyroidism and ophthalmopathy.

Sample: peripheral blood mononuclear cells (PBMCs), taken at new diagnosis, from a patient treated with antithyroid drugs. The receptors here all came from a woman aged 25 to 39 with Graves disease.

At least ten counts were recorded for this clonotype. The J gene is TRBJ2-7, the V gene TRBV15; D uncertain. Germline V gene sequence: CDR1 LNHNV, CDR2 YYDKDF (reference sequence). V lost 3 bases to trimming and J lost 3 bases, with 9 bases between them. This CDR3 has 13 amino acids. This CDR3 reads CATSSPARYEQYF. Here the CDR3 DNA reads TGTGCCACCAGCAGTCCCGCACGCTACGAGCAGTACTTC.

In this sample, this clonotype turned up many times. The chain is built from TRBV10-3 and TRBJ2-1; 9 bases agree with TRBD2. Trimming removed 2 bases from V and 2 bases from J; junction bases left unmatched: 4. This CDR3 contains 16 residues. Germline loops: CDR1 ENHRY, CDR2 SYGVKD. DNA of the CDR3: TGTGCCATCAGTGAGGTCGCGGGAGGGGCCTACAATGAGCAGTTCTTC. Amino acid sequence: CAISEVAGGAYNEQFF.

With respect to this clonotype: Without the conserved terminal phenylalanine or tryptophan, this CDR3 likely stems from a read error. The chain links TRBV5-1 to TRBJ2-2, with 10 bases lining up with TRBD2. The CDR3 has 18 residues. Germline-derived CDR1 and CDR2 are SGHRS and YFSETQ. The V gene end was trimmed by 1 base and the J gene end by 6 bases; junction bases not matched to a gene: 12. The chain's CDR3 is CASSLSPTSGKWAGELFS. CDR3 DNA sequence: TGCGCCAGCAGCTTGAGCCCTACTAGCGGGAAGTGGGCCGGGGAGCTGTTTTCC.

This clonotype was observed at least ten times. The J gene is TRBJ2-1, the V gene TRBV28, with D unresolved. V was cut by 4 bases and J by 6 bases, with 7 bases left in between. In germline, CDR1 is MDHEN, CDR2 SYDVKM. The CDR3 loop spans 12 amino acids. CDR3 sequence (DNA): TGTGCCAGCAGTTACCTGGGCAATGAGCAGTTCTTC. Translating gives CASSYLGNEQFF.

This clonotype was recorded at least ten times. The chain employs TRBV14 and TRBJ2-7; D perhaps matches TRBD1 (6 bases). Trimming stripped 0 bases from V and 3 bases from J, with 12 bases between. The CDR3 consists of 15 residues. CDR1 SGHDN and CDR2 FVKESK come from the germline V gene. In nucleotides, the CDR3 is TGTGCCAGCAGCCAAGAAGGGGGATGGTACTACGAGCAGTACTTC. Protein sequence: CASSQEGGWYYEQYF.

The chain links TRBV14 to TRBJ1-2; no clear D gene. CDR3 length equals 15 residues. V shed 5 bases and J shed 3 bases, with 16 bases lying between them. The germline V gene encodes CDR1 SGHDN and CDR2 FVKESK. The CDR3 sequence: CASSDLGVMDYGYTF. The CDR3 DNA reads TGTGCCAGCAGCGACCTGGGCGTGATGGACTATGGCTACACCTTC.

This clonotype was observed a few times. A much larger clone differs by one base, so this may be a read error. The V call is TRBV2, the J call TRBJ2-7; 9 nucleotides agree with TRBD2. Losses at the gene ends were 6 bases for V and 7 bases for J; bases not matched to a gene: 13. CDR3 length: 15 residues. Germline V gene sequence: CDR1 SNHLY, CDR2 FYNNEI. Written as DNA, the CDR3 is TGTGCCAGCAGGCGGGAGCTAGCGGGAACGTATGAGCAGTACTTC. Translating it yields CASRRELAGTYEQYF.

As for this clonotype: The junction departs from the called germline gene at one end, perhaps through a read error. The genes are TRBV5-1 and TRBJ2-1; D gene unclear. Germline V gives CDR1 SGHRS, CDR2 YFSETQ. There are 12 residues in the CDR3. The CDR3 DNA follows: TGCGCCAGCAGCCGAAGATACAGTGAGCAGTTCTTC. Translating gives CASSRRYSEQFF.

In this sample, this clonotype turned up many times. The V call is TRBV2, the J call TRBJ1-6, with no clear D. V lost 7 bases and J lost 6, with 16 bases in between. The CDR3 runs 15 residues. Germline V gene sequence: CDR1 SNHLY, CDR2 FYNNEI. CDR3 DNA sequence: TGTGCCAGCAAGGATGCCAGATTCACTAATTCACCCCTCCACTTT. It codes for CASKDARFTNSPLHF. The variable domain in full, with the rest retrieved from reference TRBV2 and TRBJ1-6, is EPEVTQTPSHQVTQMGQEVILRCVPISNHLYFYWYRQILGQKVEFLVSFYNNEISEKSEIFDDQFSVERPDGSNFTLKIRSTKLEDSAMYFCASKDARFTNSPLHFGNGTRLTVT.

This clonotype was counted ten times or more. The gene calls are TRBV10-3 and TRBJ2-1; no firm D call. Trimming removed 0 bases from V and 8 bases from J, with 5 bases in between. The CDR3 loop spans 12 amino acids. Per the germline V gene, CDR1 is ENHRY and CDR2 is SYGVKD. The CDR3 region is CAISESGDEQFF. The CDR3, as DNA: TGTGCCATCAGTGAGTCGGGTGATGAGCAGTTCTTC.

The genes are TRBV12-3 or TRBV12-4 and TRBJ2-3; a weak D match, TRBD1 (5 bases). V was clipped by 6 bases and J by 1 base, with 14 bases between them. The CDR3 loop spans 15 amino acids. The CDR3 loop reads CASRDNRKGTDTQYF. CDR3 DNA: TGTGCCAGCAGGGACAATAGAAAGGGCACAGATACGCAGTATTTT.

The chain recombines TRBV14 with TRBJ2-2, with TRBD2 identical over 7 bases. The CDR3 has 17 amino acids. Germline CDR1 and CDR2: SGHDN and FVKESK. Trimming at V came to 0 bases and at J to 3 bases, leaving 7 bases not matched to a gene. CDR3 DNA: TGTGCCAGCAGCCAAGATTGGGGAGGGATATACACCGGGGAGCTGTTTTTT. This gives the protein CASSQDWGGIYTGELFF.

This clonotype came up a few times. The rearrangement links TRBV5-1 to TRBJ1-3, with D possibly being TRBD1 (5 bases). Germline CDR1 SGHRS, CDR2 YFSETQ. Trimming shortened V by 4 bases and J by 4 bases, and 18 bases separated the two germline ends. The CDR3 runs 16 residues. The DNA of the CDR3 is TGCGCCAGCAGCCTACTCCAATGGGGGAGCGGAAACACCATATATTTT. Translation: CASSLLQWGSGNTIYF.

The table lists this clonotype with many counts. The chain combines TRBV28 with TRBJ2-3, with 8 bases lining up with TRBD1. This CDR3 comprises 14 residues. CDR1 and CDR2 from the germline V gene are MDHEN and SYDVKM. With 5 bases clipped from V and 0 bases from J, the junction kept 1 base outside the gene matches. The CDR3 DNA reads TGTGCCAGCAGTGGACAGGGCAGCACAGATACGCAGTATTTT. Translated: CASSGQGSTDTQYF. The complete variable domain, with remaining parts taken from reference TRBV28 and TRBJ2-3, reads DVKVTQSSRYLVKRTGEKVFLECVQDMDHENMFWYRQDPGLGLRLIYFSYDVKMKEKGDIPEGYSVSREKKERFSLILESASTNQTSMYLCASSGQGSTDTQYFGPGTRLTVL.

This clonotype was detected ten times or more. The rearrangement uses TRBV11-2 and TRBJ1-3, with TRBD1 as a possible D gene (5 bases). Germline CDR1 SGHAT, CDR2 FQNNGV. With 1 base removed from V and 4 bases from J, the gap between germline ends came to 11 bases. The CDR3 loop spans 15 amino acids. The CDR3 is CASSLAGARGNTIYF. CDR3 bases: TGTGCCAGCAGCTTAGCTGGGGCAAGGGGAAACACCATATATTTT.

Comment on this clonotype: A read error may explain this, as a much larger clone is one base away. This sequence joins TRBV12-5 and TRBJ2-1, with 8 bases identical to TRBD2. V shed 7 bases and J 10 bases; nucleotides not matched to a gene: 18. The CDR3 extends over 16 amino acids. Germline V gives CDR1 LGHNT, CDR2 FRNRAP. CDR3 protein: CASVLGVGGRFEEQFF. In DNA, the CDR3 is TGTGCTAGTGTCCTTGGGGTCGGCGGGAGGTTTGAGGAGCAGTTCTTC.

The chain is built from TRBV7-9 and TRBJ2-3; D might be TRBD1 or TRBD2, each matching 6 bases. Trimming removed 3 bases at V and 5 bases at J, with 15 bases between. CDR1 is SEHNR and CDR2 is FQNEAQ in the germline V gene (reference sequence). The CDR3 spans 15 residues. The CDR3 sequence is CASSFRGRGLDTQYF. The DNA of the CDR3 is TGTGCCAGCAGCTTCAGGGGTCGGGGGTTAGATACGCAGTATTTT.